This T cell receptor beta chain was sequenced during a study of T-cell reconstitution after alpha-beta-depleted transplantation in children. The CDR3 totals 14 residues. Germline CDR1 SEHNR, CDR2 FQNEAQ (reference sequence). V was pared by 4 bases and J by 3 bases, with 10 bases between. A word on this clonotype: Its antigen is as yet unknown.

A TCRbeta library incorporating unique molecular identifiers was prepared. MiXCR, applied by TCRdb to the PCR reads, yields one record per CDR3 protein. Of under 100,000 distinct CDR3 sequences detected, around 15% appear once; the ten largest clones hold roughly 21%. Notes on the study in general: T-cell counts and diversity were attributed mostly to newly produced T cells one year after transplant. Several hundred graft clones that had expanded were reportedly the source of alpha-beta T cells about two months after transplant.

This sample comprised PBMCs, mostly from graft donor cells, obtained 180 days after TCRalphabeta/CD19-depleted stem cell transplant. This sequence was found in a male patient aged 2 to 10 who had a stem cell transplant for acute lymphoblastic leukemia, so the T cells may come from the graft donor. The rearrangement joins TRBV7-9 to TRBJ1-5; D perhaps matches TRBD1 (5 bases). CDR3 sequence reads: CASSSGGFNQPQHF. CDR3 sequence (DNA): TGTGCCAGCAGCTCGGGGGGATTCAATCAGCCCCAGCATTTT. Combining the CDR3 with reference TRBV7-9 and TRBJ1-5 gives the whole variable domain DTGVSQNPRHKITKRGQNVTFRCDPISEHNRLYWYRQTLGQGPEFLTYFQNEAQLEKSRLLSDRFSAERPKGSFSTLEIQRTEQGDSAMYLCASSSGGFNQPQHFGDGTRLSIL.